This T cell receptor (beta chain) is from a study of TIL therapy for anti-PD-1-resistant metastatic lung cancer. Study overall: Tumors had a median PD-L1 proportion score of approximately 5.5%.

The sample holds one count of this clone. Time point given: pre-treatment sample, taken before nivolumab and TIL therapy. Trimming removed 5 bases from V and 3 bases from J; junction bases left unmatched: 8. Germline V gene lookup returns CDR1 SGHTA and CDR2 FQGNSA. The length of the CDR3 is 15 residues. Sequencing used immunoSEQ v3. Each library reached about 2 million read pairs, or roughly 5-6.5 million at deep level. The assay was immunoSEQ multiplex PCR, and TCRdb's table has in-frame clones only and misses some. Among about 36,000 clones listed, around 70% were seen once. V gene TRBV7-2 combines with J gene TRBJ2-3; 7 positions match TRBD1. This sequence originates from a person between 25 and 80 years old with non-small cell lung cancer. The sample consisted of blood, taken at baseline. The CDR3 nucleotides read TGTGCCAGCAGCCACGATGGACAGGTGACAGATACGCAGTATTTT. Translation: CASSHDGQVTDTQYF. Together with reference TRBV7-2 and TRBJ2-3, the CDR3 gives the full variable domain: GAGVSQSPSNKVTEKGKDVELRCDPISGHTALYWYRQSLGQGLEFLIYFQGNSAPDKSGLPSDRFSAERTGGSVSTLTIQRTQQEDSAVYLCASSHDGQVTDTQYFGPGTRLTVL.